The clone carrying this TCR beta chain was found a few times. The data belong to a study of siplizumab effects on memory and regulatory T cells. Donor pairs, three in total, had unstimulated naive, memory, effector memory and TEMRA subsets sequenced. Germline assignment: CDR1 LNHDA and CDR2 SQIVND (reference sequence). V lost 2 bases and J lost 2, with 7 bases in between. CDR3 length: 14 residues. Method: immunoSEQ multiplex PCR; TCRdb's copy keeps in-frame clones and lacks some. This table holds roughly 50,000 clones, about 88% found once. The sequence came from a human donor in good health. V usage is TRBV19 and J usage is TRBJ1-5; a weak D match, TRBD1 (5 bases). Sequencing was carried out using naive CD8+ T cells sorted from blood. The CDR3 coding sequence is TGTGCCAGTAGTATAATGACAGGCAATCAGCCCCAGCATTTT. This gives the protein CASSIMTGNQPQHF.